The 18 T cell receptor beta chains below were found in one sample sequenced in a study of T cell responses to AZD1222 COVID-19 vaccine. Measured with immunoSEQ multiplex PCR; TCRdb has only the in-frame clones, and not every one. The table shows about 140,000 clones, with 92% occurring only once. The specimen was peripheral blood, collected on day 0 of AZD1222 vaccination. Receptor source: an adult in good health.

The chain recombines TRBV5-1 with TRBJ2-1; D is unresolved. The CDR3 covers 16 residues. The V end was cut by 4 bases, the J end by 0 bases, with 14 bases between. Germline CDR1 reads SGHRS; CDR2 reads YFSETQ. The CDR3 loop is CASSQTASSSYNEQFF. CDR3 in DNA: TGCGCCAGCAGCCAAACTGCTTCGAGCTCCTACAATGAGCAGTTCTTC.

This chain connects TRBV6-2 or TRBV6-3 to TRBJ2-3, with 8 bases identical to TRBD2. The germline V gene has CDR1 MNHEY and CDR2 SVGEGT. V was clipped by 5 bases and J by 0 bases; unmatched bases: 4. The CDR3 covers 15 residues. DNA of the CDR3: TGTGCCAGCAGTCTACTAGCGGCTAGCACAGATACGCAGTATTTT. Its translation is CASSLLAASTDTQYF.

There are a few counts of this clone. The rearrangement links TRBV7-2 to TRBJ2-1; TRBD2 matches at 7 bases. Germline assignment: CDR1 SGHTA and CDR2 FQGNSA. This CDR3 comprises 16 residues. The V segment lost 5 bases and the J segment 5 bases; nucleotides outside the gene matches: 12. Here the CDR3 reads CASSPTGTTFNNEQFF. Here the CDR3 DNA reads TGTGCCAGCAGCCCAACCGGGACTACTTTTAACAATGAGCAGTTCTTC.

The chain carries TRBV5-1 and TRBJ2-3, with D possibly TRBD1 on 6 matching bases. In germline, CDR1 is SGHRS, CDR2 YFSETQ. V was cut by 0 bases and J by 2 bases, with 10 bases left in between. The CDR3 is 15 amino acids. CDR3 residues: CASSLVDRNTDTQYF. CDR3 coding DNA: TGCGCCAGCAGCTTGGTCGACAGGAACACAGATACGCAGTATTTT.

This chain joins TRBV12-3 or TRBV12-4 and TRBJ2-2; tentative D call: TRBD1 (6 bases). This CDR3 comprises 12 residues. Trimming stripped 7 bases from V and 6 bases from J, with 9 bases between. The CDR3 is CASISGAGELFF. CDR3 nucleotides: TGTGCCAGCATTTCAGGGGCCGGGGAGCTGTTTTTT.

The J gene is TRBJ2-2, the V gene TRBV19; perhaps TRBD1 as D (6 bases). The CDR3 is 15 residues long. The germline V and J ends were trimmed by 4 bases and 2 bases, with 11 bases remaining between them. Germline loops: CDR1 LNHDA, CDR2 SQIVND (reference sequence). The CDR3 DNA sequence: TGTGCCAGTAGTAGGGGGACACCTAACACCGGGGAGCTGTTTTTT. This codes for CASSRGTPNTGELFF.

This chain connects TRBV24-1 to TRBJ2-3; D is ambiguous. The CDR3 covers 13 residues. V lost 2 bases, J lost 6 bases, and 8 bases lay in between. Germline V gene lookup returns CDR1 KGHDR and CDR2 SFDVKD. CDR3 loop: CATSDSRTDTQYF. For the CDR3, the DNA is TGTGCCACCAGTGATTCCAGGACGGATACGCAGTATTTT.

The chain has TRBV5-1 and TRBJ1-1, with 10 bases aligning to TRBD1. CDR1 SGHRS and CDR2 YFSETQ come from the germline V gene. The CDR3 sequence is 16 residues long. V shed 4 bases and J 1 base; nucleotides not matched to a gene: 7. The CDR3: CASSVRQGAGNTEAFF. The DNA for the CDR3 is TGCGCCAGCAGCGTCAGACAGGGGGCGGGGAACACTGAAGCTTTCTTT. Full variable domain (outside the CDR3, taken from reference TRBV5-1 and TRBJ1-1): KAGVTQTPRYLIKTRGQQVTLSCSPISGHRSVSWYQQTPGQGLQFLFEYFSETQRNKGNFPGRFSGRQFSNSRSEMNVSTLELGDSALYLCASSVRQGAGNTEAFFGQGTRLTVV.

V gene TRBV29-1 combines with J gene TRBJ2-6; D gene ambiguous. Germline loops: CDR1 SQVTM, CDR2 ANQGSEA. Trimming left V 4 bases short and J 0 bases short, with 4 bases between. The CDR3 spans 13 residues. CDR3 nucleotides: TGCAGCGTTGTTCACTCTGGGGCCAACGTCCTGACTTTC. Translation: CSVVHSGANVLTF.

The chain carries TRBV7-6 and TRBJ1-5; D may be TRBD1 (5 bases). The CDR3 is 14 residues long. Trimming shortened V by 5 bases and J by 7 bases, and 15 bases separated the two germline ends. The V gene's germline CDR1 is SGHVS and CDR2 FNYEAQ. The CDR3 loop is CASSRAGGGQPQHF. The CDR3 DNA is TGTGCCAGCAGCCGGGCCGGGGGTGGACAGCCCCAGCATTTT.

The genes are TRBV28 and TRBJ2-2; no reliable D call. The germline V gene has CDR1 MDHEN and CDR2 SYDVKM. The germline V and J ends were trimmed by 6 bases and 3 bases, with 8 bases remaining between them. CDR3 length: 13 amino acids. CDR3: CASSRGDTGELFF. For the CDR3, the DNA is TGTGCCAGCAGCCGTGGGGACACCGGGGAGCTGTTTTTT. Using reference TRBV28 and TRBJ2-2 for the parts outside the CDR3, the full variable domain is DVKVTQSSRYLVKRTGEKVFLECVQDMDHENMFWYRQDPGLGLRLIYFSYDVKMKEKGDIPEGYSVSREKKERFSLILESASTNQTSMYLCASSRGDTGELFFGEGSRLTVL.

V gene TRBV27 combines with J gene TRBJ2-5, with D uncertain. V was cut by 8 bases and J by 4 bases, with 11 bases left in between. The CDR3 is 12 amino acids. Germline CDR1 MNHEY, CDR2 SMNVEV (reference sequence). CDR3 protein: CASGFGRETQYF. CDR3 nucleotides: TGTGCCAGCGGCTTTGGTAGAGAGACCCAGTACTTC.

The chain has TRBV5-1 and TRBJ1-6, with a tentative D call TRBD1 (5 bases). The germline V gene encodes CDR1 SGHRS and CDR2 YFSETQ. V was shortened by 0 bases and J by 6 bases, with 10 bases between the two germline ends. The CDR3 extends over 15 amino acids. The CDR3 nucleotides read TGCGCCAGCAGCTTGGGGGGGTCGGGTAATTCACCCCTCCACTTT. Residues: CASSLGGSGNSPLHF.

In its sample, this clone was seen once. The V gene is TRBV5-1, the J gene TRBJ1-1, with D unclear. Deletions cut 0 bases from V and 1 base from J, with 10 bases between. This CDR3 region has 15 residues. CDR1 SGHRS and CDR2 YFSETQ come from the germline V gene. This CDR3 reads CASSLVDARNTEAFF. DNA of the CDR3: TGCGCCAGCAGCTTGGTCGACGCCCGGAACACTGAAGCTTTCTTT.

This clone was seen only a few times. The chain has TRBV12-5 and TRBJ2-2; 13 bases are shared with TRBD2. The length of the CDR3 is 17 residues. Germline lookup yields CDR1 LGHNT and CDR2 FRNRAP. The J segment lost 7 bases and the V segment lost 1 base, leaving 6 bases of the junction unmatched. CDR3 amino acids: CASGLGTSGSFGGELFF. DNA for the CDR3: TGTGCTAGTGGTTTGGGGACTAGCGGGAGTTTTGGCGGGGAGCTGTTTTTT.

This clone has a handful of counts. The chain recombines TRBV4-2 with TRBJ2-7, with 13 positions matching TRBD2. Losses at the gene ends were 0 bases for V and 3 bases for J; bases not matched to a gene: 2. CDR3 length: 16 residues. Germline CDR1 reads LGHNA; CDR2 reads YNFKEQ. CDR3 DNA: TGTGCCAGCAGCCAAGAAGGGACTAGCGGGAACTACGAGCAGTACTTC. As protein: CASSQEGTSGNYEQYF.

The CDR3 coding sequence is TGTGCCAGCAGCGGGACGGGACAGGGAAATTCACCCCTCCACTTT. Translation gives CASSGTGQGNSPLHF. This chain uses TRBV5-5 with TRBJ1-6, with 9 positions matching TRBD1. The CDR3 runs to 15 residues. V trimming: 4 bases; J trimming: 7 bases; junction bases outside the gene matches: 6. From germline, CDR1 is SGHKS and CDR2 YYEKEE (reference sequence).

The count of this clone is one. The V and J genes are TRBV19 and TRBJ1-1; TRBD1 might be the D (5 bases). V was pared by 3 bases and J by 7 bases, with 9 bases between. Germline-derived CDR1 and CDR2 are LNHDA and SQIVND (reference sequence). The CDR3 runs to 12 residues. CDR3 in amino acids: CASSMWGFEAFF. Here the CDR3 DNA reads TGTGCCAGTAGTATGTGGGGGTTTGAAGCTTTCTTT. The complete variable domain, with remaining parts taken from reference TRBV19 and TRBJ1-1, reads DGGITQSPKYLFRKEGQNVTLSCEQNLNHDAMYWYRQDPGQGLRLIYYSQIVNDFQKGDIAEGYSVSREKKESFPLTVTSAQKNPTAFYLCASSMWGFEAFFGQGTRLTVV.